The source of this TCR beta chain is a study of identical twins. From the 5' RACE reads, TCRdb called clonotypes with MiXCR, one entry per CDR3 protein. Among about 240,000 distinct CDR3 sequences listed, about 13% were seen once. The CDR3 runs 13 residues. V was clipped by 6 bases and J by 2 bases, with 10 bases between them. The germline V gene encodes CDR1 MNHNY and CDR2 SVGAGI (reference sequence). The data were also submitted as part of a second study, on yellow fever vaccine responses in identical twins.

Material for sequencing was memory (CD45RO+) T cells sorted from blood. The sequence was collected from a woman between 18 and 29 years old in good health. This chain uses TRBV6-6 with TRBJ2-5; D gene ambiguous. The CDR3, as DNA: TGTGCCAGCAGCTGGAGAGTTCAAGAGACCCAGTACTTC. It yields the protein CASSWRVQETQYF.